This TCR beta chain was obtained from a study of PD-1 blockade in classical Hodgkin lymphoma. The study's findings and limits: By C4D1 there was a significant rise in CD4+ TCR diversity but not in CD8+ TCR diversity.

After autologous stem cell transplantation all patients relapsed, and prior brentuximab vedotin exposure differed between cohorts. Relapsed/refractory classical Hodgkin lymphoma patients had complete, partial or progressive responses. Profiled with immunoSEQ multiplex PCR; TCRdb holds only in-frame clones, not every one. The sample has about 97,000 clones; over 70% are singletons. Per the germline V gene, CDR1 is MGHRA and CDR2 is YSYEKL. CDR3 size: 12 residues. V shed 2 bases and J shed 7 bases, with 8 bases lying between them. Points on this clone: Antigen: not known.

This material consisted of peripheral blood mononuclear cells (PBMCs), taken at baseline. The chain uses TRBV4-1 and TRBJ1-1; D remains ambiguous. This receptor was taken from a human donor with classical Hodgkin lymphoma. As DNA, the CDR3 is TGCGCCAGCAGCCAAATGTTCAGTGAAGCTTTCTTT. Translating it yields CASSQMFSEAFF.